Listed below are T cell receptor beta chains from one sample, sequenced in a study of PD-L1 blockade in urothelial cancer. TCRdb's table, derived via immunoSEQ multiplex PCR, lists solely in-frame clones and lacks some. The sample has about 24,000 clones, 80% to 85% seen once; the top ten hold roughly a tenth. This specimen consisted of PBMCs, obtained around atezolizumab (anti-PD-L1) treatment. The receptors here all came from a man in his sixties or seventies with urothelial cancer. CDR3s include the opening cysteine and the closing phenylalanine or tryptophan. D genes are given only for firm matches. Clone sizes are given selectively: once, few, many, or a class where the clone is expanded.

d_gene	abundance	v_gene	j_gene	CDR3aa	CDR3nt
-	-	TRBV5-1	TRBJ1-1	CASSLGEYTEAFF	TGCGCCAGCAGCTTGGGGGAGTACACTGAAGCTTTCTTT
TRBD2	-	TRBV28	TRBJ2-1	CASSLEYGVAGGELGEQFF	TGTGCCAGCAGTTTGGAGTACGGGGTGGCGGGAGGTGAGTTGGGTGAGCAGTTCTTC
-	-	TRBV10-3	TRBJ2-7	CAISEGRVAYEQYF	TGTGCCATCAGTGAGGGGCGTGTCGCCTACGAGCAGTACTTC
-	-	TRBV5-8	TRBJ2-3	CASSLGGEDTQYF	TGTGCCAGCAGCTTGGGGGGGGAGGATACGCAGTATTTT
-	-	TRBV5-1	TRBJ2-1	CASSLDGHYNEQFF	TGCGCCAGCAGCTTGGATGGCCACTACAATGAGCAGTTCTTC
-	-	TRBV19	TRBJ1-1	CASSIGGENTEAFF	TGTGCCAGTAGTATCGGGGGGGAGAACACTGAAGCTTTCTTT
-	-	TRBV9	TRBJ1-3	CASSLRQSSGNTIYF	TGTGCCAGCAGCCTCCGACAGAGCTCTGGAAACACCATATATTTT
TRBD2	-	TRBV4-1	TRBJ2-1	CASSPTLQREGLYNEQFF	TGCGCCAGCAGCCCCACCCTTCAGCGGGAGGGCCTCTACAATGAGCAGTTCTTC
TRBD2	-	TRBV2	TRBJ2-3	CASAREGLTDTQYF	TGTGCCAGCGCACGGGAGGGCTTGACAGATACGCAGTATTTT
-	-	TRBV28	TRBJ2-5	CASRPGTPQETQYF	TGTGCCAGCAGACCCGGGACACCGCAAGAGACCCAGTACTTC
TRBD2	-	TRBV2	TRBJ2-7	CASRETSHSYEQYF	TGTGCCAGCAGGGAGACTAGCCACTCCTACGAGCAGTACTTC
TRBD2	-	TRBV11-2	TRBJ2-7	CASSTSSGNSYEQYF	TGTGCCAGCAGCACGTCTAGCGGGAACTCCTACGAGCAGTACTTC
-	few	TRBV9	TRBJ1-1	CASSVVSGLNTEAFF	TGTGCCAGCAGCGTAGTGTCGGGTTTGAACACTGAAGCTTTCTTT
TRBD1	-	TRBV28	TRBJ2-1	CATEQGLYNEQFF	TGTGCCACTGAACAGGGGCTATACAATGAGCAGTTCTTC